This is a list of T cell receptor beta chains from one sample in a study of T cells in localized non-small cell lung cancer. Sequencing used immunoSEQ multiplex PCR; TCRdb keeps in-frame clones, though not all of them. The sample gives over 55,000 clones, roughly 90% of which show up once; roughly 2% is in the top ten. Material: peripheral blood, obtained before any cancer treatment. Every receptor here comes from a woman aged 35 to 75 with stage I lung adenocarcinoma. CDR3s include the opening cysteine and the closing phenylalanine or tryptophan.

v_gene	j_gene	CDR3aa
TRBV7-9	TRBJ1-6	CASSLLENSPLHF
TRBV7-2	TRBJ2-5	CASSPSIRETQYF
TRBV7-2	TRBJ1-1	CASSLLSRGAPEAFF
TRBV5-1	TRBJ1-4	CASSQDRADEKLFF
TRBV28	TRBJ2-1	CASSFGTGDEQFF
TRBV5-4	TRBJ1-2	CASSLKQENGYTF
TRBV28	TRBJ2-4	CASSFNREAKNIQYF
TRBV28	TRBJ1-1	CASSLYRGNMNTEAFF
TRBV29-1	TRBJ2-3	CSGSIGTDTQYF
TRBV18	TRBJ2-7	CASSPQDRAYEQYF
TRBV6-6	TRBJ1-5	CASSRRESGSNQPQHF
TRBV19	TRBJ2-7	CASSRAGAYEQYF
TRBV11-2	TRBJ1-1	CASSLERVGATEAFF
TRBV10-3	TRBJ2-7	CAISPYYSRGSSYEQYF
TRBV29-1	TRBJ1-4	CSALRDRNNEKLFF
TRBV7-9	TRBJ2-5	CASSFTFPETQYF